Each of the 25 T cell receptor beta chains below was sequenced from the same sample in a study of shared T cell receptors in the human thymus. Sequenced by immunoSEQ multiplex PCR; TCRdb stores in-frame clones only, minus some. Counted here are about 500,000 clones, around 82% occurring once; the ten biggest clones make up about 0.013%. The data were also submitted as part of a second study, on human thymus T cells.

Sequenced input: thymocytes. These receptors originate from a boy under two years old with a congenital heart defect.

This chain joins TRBV27 and TRBJ1-5, with D possibly matching TRBD1 (5 bases). The length of the CDR3 is 12 residues. Trimming took 8 bases from V and 8 from J, leaving 13 bases between them. Germline values: CDR1 MNHEY, CDR2 SMNVEV (reference sequence). The CDR3 sequence: CASGSPREPQHF. CDR3 coding DNA: TGTGCCAGCGGTTCCCCCAGGGAGCCCCAGCATTTT.

The chain combines TRBV4-2 with TRBJ2-1; the match to TRBD2 covers 14 bases. Germline V gene lookup returns CDR1 LGHNA and CDR2 YNFKEQ. This CDR3 is built from 18 residues. Trimming took 5 bases from V and 4 from J; bases not matched to a gene: 10. The DNA of the CDR3 is TGTGCCAGCAGCTCCGGGACTAGCGGGAGTCTGAGGTACAATGAGCAGTTCTTC. Translated, it gives CASSSGTSGSLRYNEQFF.

This clone was seen once. V is TRBV15 and J is TRBJ1-2; D remains unclear. Trimming removed 2 bases from V and 0 bases from J, with 19 bases in between. Germline lookup yields CDR1 LNHNV and CDR2 YYDKDF (reference sequence). The CDR3 is 18 residues long. The CDR3 is CATSRKQVTPFPNYGYTF. The CDR3 DNA sequence: TGTGCCACCAGCAGAAAGCAGGTGACCCCCTTTCCTAACTATGGCTACACCTTC.

Written as DNA, the CDR3 is TGCGCCAGCAGCTTGGGTACAGAGGGGGATGGCTATGGCTACACCTTC. It specifies CASSLGTEGDGYGYTF. V usage is TRBV5-1 and J usage is TRBJ1-2, with D maybe TRBD1 (6 bases). The CDR3 has 16 amino acids. Looked up from germline, CDR1 is SGHRS and CDR2 is YFSETQ. Trimming stripped 0 bases from V and 4 bases from J, with 16 bases between.

The V and J genes are TRBV4-3 and TRBJ2-3, with TRBD2 matching over 8 bases. J gave up 7 bases and V 0 bases, and 9 bases lay outside the gene matches. This CDR3 has 16 amino acids. Germline V CDR1 and CDR2: LGHNA, YSLEER. In DNA form, the CDR3 reads TGCGCCAGCAGCCAAGATCCCGAGCGGGAGAGGTATACGCAGTATTTT. This codes for CASSQDPERERYTQYF.

The chain is built from TRBV30 and TRBJ2-3; 7 nucleotides line up with TRBD2. Germline CDR1 is GTSNPN and CDR2 is SVGIG (reference sequence). This CDR3 region has 15 residues. J was trimmed by 2 bases and V by 0 bases; bases with no gene match: 5. This chain's CDR3 is CAWSVGLAVTDTQYF. CDR3 in DNA: TGTGCCTGGAGTGTCGGCCTAGCGGTCACAGATACGCAGTATTTT.

The chain is built from TRBV10-2 and TRBJ2-1; D perhaps matches TRBD1 (5 bases). V lost 7 bases and J lost 12, with 19 bases in between. Germline V lookup: CDR1 WSHSY, CDR2 SAAADI. CDR3 size: 13 residues. DNA of the CDR3: TGCGCCAGCACTGGGGCCCCCCCTAAAGGGCAGTTCTTC. Its protein product is CASTGAPPKGQFF.

The V and J genes are TRBV28 and TRBJ2-1; 10 bases line up with TRBD2. Germline lookup yields CDR1 MDHEN and CDR2 SYDVKM. The CDR3 has 14 residues. V dropped 2 bases and J dropped 8; count of bases not matched to a gene: 3. CDR3 nucleotides: TGTGCCAGCAGTTTAGGTAGCGGGAGGTATGAGCAGTTCTTC. Residues: CASSLGSGRYEQFF.

The chain uses TRBV5-6 and TRBJ2-1; TRBD2 matches at 14 bases. From germline, CDR1 is SGHDT and CDR2 YYEEEE. This CDR3 contains 19 residues. The V gene end was trimmed by 3 bases and the J gene end by 4 bases; junction bases not matched to a gene: 12. In nucleotides, the CDR3 is TGTGCCAGCAGCTGTATGGGACTAGCGGGAGAGGGACCGTACAATGAGCAGTTCTTC. Its translation is CASSCMGLAGEGPYNEQFF.

V and J are TRBV6-1 and TRBJ1-2, with TRBD1 identical over 9 bases. This CDR3 spans 13 amino acids. V lost 5 bases and J lost 8; bases outside the gene matches: 6. Germline-derived CDR1 and CDR2 are MNHNS and SASEGT. The CDR3 DNA follows: TGTGCCAGCAGTTCAAGGACAGGGGAAGGCTACACCTTC. Residues: CASSSRTGEGYTF.

This clone was seen more than once but under ten times. The CDR3 coding sequence is TGTGCCAGCAGTGAAGAGGGAGGCACCATATATTTT. It yields the protein CASSEEGGTIYF. The gene calls are TRBV6-1 and TRBJ1-3; no firm D call. CDR3 size: 12 residues. Germline CDR1 MNHNS, CDR2 SASEGT. V was pared by 1 base and J by 9 bases, with 7 bases between.

The CDR3 bases are TGTGCCAGCTCACCCTATCGGGGAGTGGGCACAGATACGCAGTATTTT. Translation gives CASSPYRGVGTDTQYF. The rearrangement links TRBV18 to TRBJ2-3; tentative D call: TRBD2 (5 bases). CDR1 and CDR2 from the germline V gene are KGHSH and LQKENI. This CDR3 has 16 amino acids. The V gene lost 3 bases and the J gene lost 1 base, with 14 bases spanning the gap. Based on the CDR3 plus reference TRBV18 and TRBJ2-3, the full variable domain is NAGVMQNPRHLVRRRGQEARLRCSPMKGHSHVYWYRQLPEEGLKFMVYLQKENIIDESGMPKERFSAEFPKEGPSILRIQQVVRGDSAAYFCASSPYRGVGTDTQYFGPGTRLTVL.

The chain carries TRBV29-1 and TRBJ2-7; D is possibly TRBD2 (6 bases). V dropped 4 bases and J dropped 3 bases, with 13 bases sitting between them. The CDR3 sequence is 13 residues long. The germline CDR1 and CDR2 sequences are SQVTM and ANQGSEA. As DNA, the CDR3 is TGCAGCGTTGTAGGCGGGATATACTACGAGCAGTACTTC. Its protein product is CSVVGGIYYEQYF.

The chain couples TRBV4-1 to TRBJ2-5, with D possibly being TRBD2 (5 bases). The CDR3 has 15 residues. Per germline, CDR1 MGHRA and CDR2 YSYEKL. V was clipped by 0 bases and J by 2 bases, with 10 bases between them. CDR3 bases: TGCGCCAGCAGCCAAGATGGAGCGGATCAAGAGACCCAGTACTTC. Protein sequence: CASSQDGADQETQYF.

This clone showed up just a few times. The CDR3 loop reads CASSFRWKGNQPQHF. In nucleotides, the CDR3 is TGTGCCAGCAGTTTCAGGTGGAAAGGCAATCAGCCCCAGCATTTT. The rearrangement uses TRBV28 and TRBJ1-5, with D uncertain. The CDR3 length is 15 residues. V lost 3 bases and J lost 2, with 11 bases in between. Germline V gene data show CDR1 as MDHEN and CDR2 as SYDVKM. The entire variable domain, with the rest obtained from reference TRBV28 and TRBJ1-5, is as follows: DVKVTQSSRYLVKRTGEKVFLECVQDMDHENMFWYRQDPGLGLRLIYFSYDVKMKEKGDIPEGYSVSREKKERFSLILESASTNQTSMYLCASSFRWKGNQPQHFGDGTRLSIL.

J is TRBJ2-1 and V is TRBV29-1, with TRBD1 identical over 7 bases. Germline V CDR1 and CDR2: SQVTM, ANQGSEA. J lost 8 bases, V lost 5 bases, and 6 bases had no gene match. The CDR3 extends over 12 amino acids. This CDR3 reads CSVQQGRDEQFF. CDR3 DNA: TGCAGCGTTCAACAGGGGCGAGATGAGCAGTTCTTC.

The chain has TRBV30 and TRBJ1-3; D is possibly TRBD1 (6 bases). The germline V gene encodes CDR1 GTSNPN and CDR2 SVGIG (reference sequence). The V gene lost 5 bases and the J gene lost 0 bases, with 29 bases spanning the gap. CDR3 length: 20 amino acids. The CDR3 reads CAWREPTGTTTLLSGNTIYF. CDR3 sequence (DNA): TGTGCCTGGCGCGAGCCGACAGGTACCACTACGCTCCTCTCTGGAAACACCATATATTTT.

The chain has TRBV5-1 and TRBJ2-1, with TRBD2 identical over 11 bases. The CDR3 runs 15 residues. Germline CDR1 and CDR2: SGHRS and YFSETQ. Trimming removed 3 bases from V and 5 bases from J; junction bases left unmatched: 4. This chain's CDR3 is CASSSLAGGHNEQFF. The CDR3 nucleotides read TGCGCCAGCAGCTCGCTAGCGGGAGGCCACAATGAGCAGTTCTTC.

This clone has just one count. The chain has TRBV7-6 and TRBJ2-7, with D possibly matching TRBD2 (6 bases). CDR3 size: 17 residues. The germline V gene encodes CDR1 SGHVS and CDR2 FNYEAQ. Trimming cost V 1 base and J 0 bases, with 16 bases left between them. This CDR3 reads CASSLGRAGSASYEQYF. CDR3 DNA: TGTGCCAGCAGCTTAGGGAGGGCGGGGTCAGCCTCCTACGAGCAGTACTTC.

The chain recombines TRBV10-3 with TRBJ2-1; unclear D gene. The V gene lost 0 bases and the J gene lost 5 bases, with 14 bases spanning the gap. Germline V gene sequence: CDR1 ENHRY, CDR2 SYGVKD. CDR3 size: 16 residues. The CDR3 region has the DNA TGTGCCATCAGTGAGTCTGCTAGATTCCCCCACAATGAGCAGTTCTTC. This translates into CAISESARFPHNEQFF.

CDR3 DNA sequence: TGTGCCATCAGGGGACCTCGCGGCGGGGGACGGGATACGCAGTATTTT. Translation gives CAIRGPRGGGRDTQYF. The J gene is TRBJ2-3, the V gene TRBV10-3; 7 bases match TRBD2. Trimming took 6 bases from V and 6 from J; bases not matched to a gene: 15. Germline values: CDR1 ENHRY, CDR2 SYGVKD. This CDR3 is built from 16 residues.

The chain employs TRBV27 and TRBJ1-2; 8 bases are a match to TRBD1. V shed 6 bases and J 3 bases; nucleotides not matched to a gene: 9. The CDR3 runs 15 residues. Per germline, CDR1 MNHEY and CDR2 SMNVEV (reference sequence). The CDR3 DNA sequence: TGTGCCAGCAGCCTAGGACAGGGCCGTTACTATGGCTACACCTTC. This gives the protein CASSLGQGRYYGYTF.

This chain's CDR3 is CASSPQRLGGSQNFLGELFF. The DNA of the CDR3 is TGTGCCAGCTCACCACAACGACTGGGCGGGAGCCAGAACTTTTTAGGGGAGCTGTTTTTT. The rearrangement joins TRBV18 to TRBJ2-2; 7 bases align to TRBD2. The CDR3 sequence is 20 residues long. The germline CDR1 and CDR2 sequences are KGHSH and LQKENI. The junction had 22 bases not matched to a gene; V was cut back by 1 base and J by 8 bases.

This clone has a handful of counts. The chain joins TRBV18 to TRBJ1-2; D perhaps matches TRBD1 (6 bases). The CDR3 extends over 15 amino acids. V lost 6 bases and J lost 7, with 21 bases in between. Germline values: CDR1 KGHSH, CDR2 LQKENI. CDR3 region: CASSPGPQGSAGYTF. The DNA for the CDR3 is TGTGCCAGCTCCCCAGGCCCCCAGGGGTCGGCTGGCTACACCTTC.

This clone was detected once. The chain is built from TRBV5-4 and TRBJ2-5; possible D gene TRBD2, 6 bases. CDR1 is SGHNT and CDR2 is YYREEE in the germline V gene (reference sequence). Trimming pared 5 bases from V and 5 bases from J, leaving 13 bases between. The CDR3 is 13 residues long. CDR3 sequence: CASSRLERETQYF. The CDR3 DNA reads TGTGCCAGCAGTAGACTAGAGCGCGAGACCCAGTACTTC.